The clone carrying this T cell receptor beta chain was seen more than once but under ten times. Researchers used 5'RACE with constant-segment primers to make TCR alpha and TCR beta cDNA libraries that carry sample barcodes and UMIs. In TCRdb, the 5' RACE reads were re-called with MiXCR into one record per CDR3 protein. Found here are approximately 340,000 distinct CDR3 sequences, 15% to 20% of them singletons; the top ten hold approximately 20%. This CDR3 has 13 amino acids. With 5 bases removed from V and 4 bases from J, the gap between germline ends came to 11 bases. Germline V CDR1 and CDR2: SGHVS, FQNEAQ. This entry belongs to a study of T-cell memory formation after mild COVID-19.

The rearrangement joins TRBV7-8 to TRBJ1-1; D gene unclear. The sequencing sample was made of PBMCs or a T cell subset sorted from them (not recorded which). The TCR originated in a man aged 18 to 30 who had mild COVID-19 (a few samples of this study predate the infection). Cell type and time point are not known. The CDR3 DNA reads TGTGCCAGCAGCCAAACCGGCCCCACTGAAGCTTTCTTT. Translated, it gives CASSQTGPTEAFF.